This T cell receptor (beta chain) came from a study of cytomegalovirus exposure and HLA in healthy donors. This clone has a single count. Its antigen is not known. Primers for the PCR totalled 60 Vbeta and 13 Jbeta. Some clones are missing from TCRdb's copy, which holds only in-frame ones; the method was immunoSEQ multiplex PCR. Of some 200,000 clones in the sample, 75% to 85% are singletons; the top ten hold nearly 0.4%. Findings and limits, study-wide: Presence/absence analyses treated sequencing depth as roughly uniform across donors.

This CDR3 spans 13 amino acids. CDR1 SEHNR and CDR2 FQNEAQ come from the germline V gene (reference sequence). The sequence was collected from a male donor in good health and CMV-seropositive. The specimen sequenced was PBMCs. The chain recombines TRBV7-9 with TRBJ2-5, with D uncertain. The J call is doubtful: the DNA matches TRBJ2-7 better. The DNA of the CDR3 is TGTGCCAGCAGCTTAGGCACTATTCTCGAGCAGTACTTC. Encoded protein: CASSLGTILEQYF.